Listed below are T cell receptor beta chains from one sample, sequenced in a study of Ad26.COV2.S vaccination and SARS-CoV-2 variants. Using immunoSEQ multiplex PCR, the repertoire was profiled, and TCRdb retains in-frame clones only, with some absent. The sample has hundreds of thousands of clones, roughly 85% seen once. The sample here was peripheral blood, taken in a trial of Ad26.COV2.S vaccine versus placebo. The receptors here all came from a person aged 18-60 years who received the Ad26.COV2.S COVID-19 vaccine or a placebo. The CDR3 runs from the conserved cysteine through the conserved F or W. A D gene is named only where the DNA matches it firmly. The size of a clone is reported for some rows only, either as once, few or many, or as a class for expanded clones.

15,TRBV27,.,once,TRBJ2-1,TGTGCCTCCTCCGTTCGACAGACGTCCTACAATGAGCAGTTCTTC,CASSVRQTSYNEQFF
15,TRBV5-1,.,.,TRBJ1-2,TGCGCCAGCAGCCCGAGGACGGCTCAAGGCTCTGGCTACACCTTC,CASSPRTAQGSGYTF
16,TRBV15,.,.,TRBJ1-2,TGTGCCACCAGCAGACGGCCCGGACAGTCAAACTATGGCTACACCTTC,CATSRRPGQSNYGYTF
14,TRBV7-3,TRBD2,.,TRBJ2-1,TGTGCCAGCAGCTTAGCGGGAGGTGGGTATGAGCAGTTCTTC,CASSLAGGGYEQFF
14,TRBV5-1,TRBD1,.,TRBJ2-7,TGCGCCAGCAGCTTGGGTGGGACAGCTTACGAGCAGTACTTC,CASSLGGTAYEQYF
14,TRBV5-1,.,.,TRBJ2-7,TGCGCCAGCAGCTTGATTTCAAGCTCCTACGAGCAGTACTTC,CASSLISSSYEQYF
12,TRBV30,.,.,TRBJ1-1,TGTGCCTGGAGTGGGTTGAACACTGAAGCTTTCTTT,CAWSGLNTEAFF
20,TRBV14,TRBD2,.,TRBJ2-1,TGTGCCAGCAGCTCCCGGGGAGGGTCTTCGGGACTAGCGACCTACAATGAGCAGTTCTTC,CASSSRGGSSGLATYNEQFF
13,TRBV6-5,.,.,TRBJ2-1,TGTGCCAGCAGCCAGGGACACCCCTTGGGGCAGTTCTTC,CASSQGHPLGQFF
15,TRBV9,.,.,TRBJ2-7,TGTGCCAGCAGCGTAGAGTTGGGGGGATCGGCACTGCAGTACTTC,CASSVELGGSALQYF
12,TRBV6-5,.,.,TRBJ1-6,TGTGCCAGCAGTTCTCATGGGTCACCCCTCCACTTT,CASSSHGSPLHF
17,TRBV5-3,TRBD2,.,TRBJ2-5,TGTGCCAGAAGCCCTACCCGACTAGCCGTACTGCGGGAGACCCAGTACTTC,CARSPTRLAVLRETQYF
12,TRBV19,.,.,TRBJ1-2,TGTGCCAGTAGTCGGCCTCGTTATGGCTACACCTTC,CASSRPRYGYTF
13,TRBV9,.,once,TRBJ1-1,TGTGCCAGCAGCGCCCCGGGAGGGACTGAAGCTTTCTTT,CASSAPGGTEAFF
13,TRBV10-1,.,once,TRBJ1-4,TGCGCCAGCAAATCGAGCCAGGTCGAAAAACTGTTTTTT,CASKSSQVEKLFF
15,TRBV29-1,.,.,TRBJ2-3,TGCAGCGTTGAAGGTTGGCAGGGCTACACAGATACGCAGTATTTT,CSVEGWQGYTDTQYF
15,TRBV11-3,TRBD1,.,TRBJ1-6,TGTGCCAGCACCACCGGGACAGCCAATAATTCACCCCTCCACTTT,CASTTGTANNSPLHF
13,TRBV7-3,.,.,TRBJ1-1,TGTGCCAGCAGCTCTAGGAGGGACACTGAAGCTTTCTTT,CASSSRRDTEAFF
14,TRBV2,.,few,TRBJ2-1,TGTGCCAGCAGTGGAGCTCTACTCTACAATGAGCAGTTCTTC,CASSGALLYNEQFF
16,TRBV2,.,.,TRBJ2-2,TGTGCCAGCAGTAGGGGGGGACAGATGAACACCGGGGAGCTGTTTTTT,CASSRGGQMNTGELFF
15,TRBV4-1,.,few,TRBJ1-2,TGCGCCAGCAGCCTCCTTCCACAGGGAAACTATGGCTACACCTTC,CASSLLPQGNYGYTF
14,TRBV27,.,.,TRBJ1-1,TGTGCCAGCATAGAATATGGGGGAGGCACTGAAGCTTTCTTT,CASIEYGGGTEAFF
15,TRBV5-1,.,.,TRBJ2-2,TGCGCCAGCAGCTTGCAGGATTCGAACACCGGGGAGCTGTTTTTT,CASSLQDSNTGELFF
11,TRBV20-1,.,.,TRBJ1-1,TGCAGTGCTAGAGTGGGACTCGAAGCTTTCTTT,CSARVGLEAFF
14,TRBV7-9,TRBD1,.,TRBJ1-1,TGTGCCAGCAGGGAGAACAGGGGGAACACTGAAGCTTTCTTT,CASRENRGNTEAFF
14,TRBV28,TRBD1,.,TRBJ1-5,TGTGCCAGCAGTTTGGGACAGTTCGATCAGCCCCAGCATTTT,CASSLGQFDQPQHF
14,TRBV4-1,.,.,TRBJ2-7,TGCGCCAGCAGCCAGTCAAACCCTCCCTACGAGCAGTACTTC,CASSQSNPPYEQYF
16,TRBV5-1,TRBD2,.,TRBJ2-3,TGCGCCAGCAGCTTGGGCTTAGCGGGAGGGCCAGGAACGCAGTATTTT,CASSLGLAGGPGTQYF
16,TRBV18,.,.,TRBJ2-7,TGTGCCAGCTCACCTCGCCAGACGCTCAGCTCCTACGAGCAGTACTTC,CASSPRQTLSSYEQYF
16,TRBV24-1,TRBD2,.,TRBJ2-3,TGTGCCACCAGTGATTCCGCGGGGGGTGGCACAGATACGCAGTATTTT,CATSDSAGGGTDTQYF
13,TRBV4-2,.,once,TRBJ1-5,TGTGCCAGCAGCCAAGACGGGCGGCAGCCCCAGCATTTT,CASSQDGRQPQHF
17,TRBV5-1,.,once,TRBJ2-1,TGCGCCAGCAGCTTGGTCCCGCGGGCTTCATTTAACAATGAGCAGTTCTTC,CASSLVPRASFNNEQFF
17,TRBV5-1,TRBD1,once,TRBJ2-6,TGCGCCAGCAGCCCCCTACCCGGGACAGGTACTACCAACGTCCTGACTTTC,CASSPLPGTGTTNVLTF
15,TRBV6-2/TRBV6-3,.,.,TRBJ1-5,TGTGCCAGCAGTTACGGGCAGTATAGCAATCAGCCCCAGCATTTT,CASSYGQYSNQPQHF
16,TRBV11-3,TRBD1,.,TRBJ1-2,TGTGCCAGCAGTTTAGCGACTGAGGGGGCGGACTATGGCTACACCTTC,CASSLATEGADYGYTF
18,TRBV11-3,TRBD2,.,TRBJ2-1,TGTGCCAGCAGCGATCGGGATGGTGGGACTAGCGGGAGATATGAGCAGTTCTTC,CASSDRDGGTSGRYEQFF
15,TRBV21-1,.,.,TRBJ1-1,TGTGCCAGCAGCAAAGATTCCATGGGGGGCACTGAAGCTTTCTTT,CASSKDSMGGTEAFF
15,TRBV14,.,.,TRBJ1-4,TGTGCCAGCAGCCCCCTCGGGGCAACTAATGAAAAACTGTTTTTT,CASSPLGATNEKLFF
12,TRBV29-1,.,.,TRBJ1-2,TGCAGCGCCGACCGTGCAGCCTATGGCTACACCTTC,CSADRAAYGYTF
13,TRBV27,TRBD1,.,TRBJ2-3,TGTGCCAGCACGGACAGGTCCACAGATACGCAGTATTTT,CASTDRSTDTQYF
14,TRBV4-2,.,.,TRBJ2-1,TGTGCCAGCAGCCGCTTCGGCTCCTACAATGAGCAGTTCTTC,CASSRFGSYNEQFF
13,TRBV2,.,.,TRBJ2-7,TGTGCCAGCAGTCCCAGGGGCTCCTACGAGCAGTACTTC,CASSPRGSYEQYF
12,TRBV7-2,.,.,TRBJ2-3,TGTGCCAGCAGCGGTACTCAAGATACGCAGTATTTT,CASSGTQDTQYF
15,TRBV10-2,.,.,TRBJ2-2,TGCGCCAGCAGTGAGTTAGGACAGTACACCGGGGAGCTGTTTTTT,CASSELGQYTGELFF
13,TRBV4-3,TRBD1,.,TRBJ1-1,TGCGCCAGCAGCCGGACAGGGGGCCTTGAAGCTTTCTTT,CASSRTGGLEAFF
17,TRBV4-2,.,.,TRBJ2-1,TGTGCCAGCAGCCAAGAGGCGGCAGGAGGGATTGACAATGAGCAGTTCTTC,CASSQEAAGGIDNEQFF
14,TRBV12-5,.,.,TRBJ2-7,TGTGCTAGTGGTTTCCACTTTCCCAGAAACGAGCAGTACTTC,CASGFHFPRNEQYF
14,TRBV20-1,.,once,TRBJ2-3,TGCAGTGCTAGTAGGGCCTCCTTCGGGGATACGCAGTATTTT,CSASRASFGDTQYF
15,TRBV4-3,.,.,TRBJ2-5,TGCGCCAGCAGCCAAGATTTCCCGACGACGGAGACCCAGTACTTC,CASSQDFPTTETQYF
16,TRBV7-3,.,.,TRBJ2-7,TGTGCCAGCAGCTTAGTCGGTGGGGTCCGGGGATACGAGCAGTACTTC,CASSLVGGVRGYEQYF
15,TRBV29-1,.,.,TRBJ2-3,TGCAGCGTAAATGGACTAACGGGAGGCACAGATACGCAGTATTTT,CSVNGLTGGTDTQYF
12,TRBV6-5,.,.,TRBJ1-1,TGTGCCAGCAGGCGACCAAACACTGAAGCTTTCTTT,CASRRPNTEAFF
11,TRBV20-1,.,.,TRBJ1-5,TGCAGTGCTGCGAACAATCAGCCCCAGCATTTT,CSAANNQPQHF
11,TRBV20-1,.,.,TRBJ2-1,TGCAGTGCTTTTCGGACGTATGAGCAGTTCTTC,CSAFRTYEQFF
13,TRBV6-5,.,once,TRBJ2-1,TGTGCCAGCAGTTATAGGAAGGGGAATGAGCAGTTCTTC,CASSYRKGNEQFF
13,TRBV19,.,.,TRBJ1-5,TGTGCCAGTTCGGACAGACCTAATCAGCCCCAGCATTTT,CASSDRPNQPQHF
13,TRBV7-9,TRBD1,.,TRBJ1-2,TGTGCCAGCACCCCCAGAGGGGGCGATGGCTACACCTTC,CASTPRGGDGYTF